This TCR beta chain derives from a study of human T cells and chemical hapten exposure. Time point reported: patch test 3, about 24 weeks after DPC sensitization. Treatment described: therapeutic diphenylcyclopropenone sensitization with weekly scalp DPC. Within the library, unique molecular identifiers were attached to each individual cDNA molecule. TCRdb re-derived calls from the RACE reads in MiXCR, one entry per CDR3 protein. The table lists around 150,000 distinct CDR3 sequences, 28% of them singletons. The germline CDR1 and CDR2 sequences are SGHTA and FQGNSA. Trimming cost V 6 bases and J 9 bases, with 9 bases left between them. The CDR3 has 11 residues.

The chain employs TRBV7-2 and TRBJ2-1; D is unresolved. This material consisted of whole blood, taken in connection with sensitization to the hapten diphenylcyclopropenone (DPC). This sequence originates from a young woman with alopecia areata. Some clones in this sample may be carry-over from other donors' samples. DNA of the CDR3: TGTGCCAGCAGAACCTTTAGTGAGCAGTTCTTC. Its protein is CASRTFSEQFF.